This TCR beta chain derives from a study of cytomegalovirus exposure and HLA in healthy donors. V lost 2 bases to trimming and J lost 4 bases, with 15 bases between them. The CDR3 covers 16 residues. CDR1 and CDR2 from the germline V gene are LNHNV and YYDKDF (reference sequence). In the case of this clone: Its matching antigen is unknown.

Findings of the study overall: Later work associated roughly 15,000 TCR beta sequences with HLA alleles at 0.05 false discovery rate. It was shown in a later analysis that HLA-associated TCR beta chains were more clonally expanded than other, equally common chains. Reportedly, fewer N-insertions than the 666-donor mean appeared in an Asian-associated ancestry cluster in a later analysis. Altogether, 150 or so TCR beta chains were recorded as cytomegalovirus-associated.

The study ran its PCR with 60 Vbeta and 13 Jbeta primers. Assay used: immunoSEQ multiplex PCR; TCRdb lists only in-frame clones, some missing. The sample lists 90,000 to 120,000 clones, around 72% occurring once. This clonotype was sampled from a male donor in good health and CMV-seropositive. Sample: PBMCs. V usage is TRBV15 and J usage is TRBJ1-5; D may be TRBD1 (6 bases). The CDR3 nucleotides read TGTGCCACCAGCAGAAGATACAGGGTAGGAAATCAGCCCCAGCATTTT. Translation: CATSRRYRVGNQPQHF. Supplemented by reference TRBV15 and TRBJ1-5, the full variable domain reads DAMVIQNPRYQVTQFGKPVTLSCSQTLNHNVMYWYQQKSSQAPKLLFHYYDKDFNNEADTPDNFQSRRPNTSFCFLDIRSPGLGDTAMYLCATSRRYRVGNQPQHFGDGTRLSIL.